The clone carrying this T cell receptor beta chain is a singleton in its sample. The data belong to a study of Ad26.COV2.S vaccination and SARS-CoV-2 variants. Germline V gene data show CDR1 as KGHSH and CDR2 as LQKENI. V lost 4 bases, J lost 0 bases, and 9 bases stayed unmatched. This CDR3 is built from 17 residues. The treatment was: over 15 received Ad26.COV2.S at low or high dose, single or two shots; about 5 received placebo; per-sample allocation not given. Sampling occurred on day 63 after the first vaccine or placebo injection. Clones were sequenced by immunoSEQ multiplex PCR, and TCRdb holds only the in-frame ones, with some missing. Of about 390,000 clones in the sample, around 85% were seen once.

Sequencing was performed on peripheral blood, taken in a trial of Ad26.COV2.S vaccine versus placebo. The chain employs TRBV18 and TRBJ2-3; 8 positions match TRBD1. The sequence derives from a person aged 18-60 years who received the Ad26.COV2.S COVID-19 vaccine or a placebo. The CDR3 is CASSQDRGIVSTDTQYF. As DNA, the CDR3 is TGTGCCAGCTCACAAGACAGGGGTATCGTGAGCACAGATACGCAGTATTTT.